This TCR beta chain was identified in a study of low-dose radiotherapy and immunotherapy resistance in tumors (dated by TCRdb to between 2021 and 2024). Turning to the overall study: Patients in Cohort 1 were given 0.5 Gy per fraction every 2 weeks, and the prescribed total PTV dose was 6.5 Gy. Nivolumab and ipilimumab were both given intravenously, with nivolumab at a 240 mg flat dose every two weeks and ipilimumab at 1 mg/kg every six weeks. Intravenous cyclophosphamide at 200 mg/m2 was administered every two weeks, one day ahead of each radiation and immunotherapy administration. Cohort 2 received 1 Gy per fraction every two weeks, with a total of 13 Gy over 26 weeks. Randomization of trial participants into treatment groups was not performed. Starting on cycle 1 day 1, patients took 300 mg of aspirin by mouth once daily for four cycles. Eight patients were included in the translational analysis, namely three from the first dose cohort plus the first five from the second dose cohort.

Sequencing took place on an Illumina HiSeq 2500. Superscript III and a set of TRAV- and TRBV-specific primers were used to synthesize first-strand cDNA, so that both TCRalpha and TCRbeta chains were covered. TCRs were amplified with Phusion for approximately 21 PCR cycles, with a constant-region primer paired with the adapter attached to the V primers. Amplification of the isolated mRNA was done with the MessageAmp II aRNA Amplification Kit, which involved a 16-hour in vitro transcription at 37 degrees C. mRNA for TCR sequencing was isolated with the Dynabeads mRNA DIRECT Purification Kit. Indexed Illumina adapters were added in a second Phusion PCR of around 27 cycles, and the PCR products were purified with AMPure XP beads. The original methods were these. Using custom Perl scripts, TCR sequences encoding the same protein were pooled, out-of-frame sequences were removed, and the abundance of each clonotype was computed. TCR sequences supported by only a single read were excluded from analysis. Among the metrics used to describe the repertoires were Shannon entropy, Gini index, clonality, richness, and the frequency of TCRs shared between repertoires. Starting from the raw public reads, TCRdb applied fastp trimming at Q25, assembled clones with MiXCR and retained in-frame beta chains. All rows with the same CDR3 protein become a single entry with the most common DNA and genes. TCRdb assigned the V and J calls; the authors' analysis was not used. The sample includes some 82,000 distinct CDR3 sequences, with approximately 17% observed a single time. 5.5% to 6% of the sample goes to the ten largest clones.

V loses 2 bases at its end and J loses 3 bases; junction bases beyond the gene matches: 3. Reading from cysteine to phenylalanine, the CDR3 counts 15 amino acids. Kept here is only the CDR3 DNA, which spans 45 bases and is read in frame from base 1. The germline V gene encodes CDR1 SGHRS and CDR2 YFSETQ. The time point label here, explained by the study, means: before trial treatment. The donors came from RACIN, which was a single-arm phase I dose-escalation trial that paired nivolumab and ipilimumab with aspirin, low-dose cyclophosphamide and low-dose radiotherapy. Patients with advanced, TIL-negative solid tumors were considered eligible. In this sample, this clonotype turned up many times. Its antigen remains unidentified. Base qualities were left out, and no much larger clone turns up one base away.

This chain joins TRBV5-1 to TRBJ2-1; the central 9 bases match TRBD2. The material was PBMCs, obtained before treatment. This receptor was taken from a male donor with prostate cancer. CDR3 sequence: CASSFSSGNYNEQFF. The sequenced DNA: TGCGCCAGCAGCTTTTCTAGCGGGAACTACAATGAGCAGTTCTTC.